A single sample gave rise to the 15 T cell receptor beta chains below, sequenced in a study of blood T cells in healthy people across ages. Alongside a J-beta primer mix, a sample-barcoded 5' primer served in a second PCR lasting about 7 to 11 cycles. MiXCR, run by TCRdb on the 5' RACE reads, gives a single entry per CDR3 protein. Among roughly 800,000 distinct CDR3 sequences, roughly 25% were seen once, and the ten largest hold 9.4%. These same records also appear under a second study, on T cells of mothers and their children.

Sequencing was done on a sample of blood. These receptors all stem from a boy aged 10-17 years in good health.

CDR3 residues: CSFGTVNTGELFF. CDR3 coding DNA: TGCAGCTTTGGGACAGTGAACACCGGGGAGCTGTTTTTT. The chain carries TRBV29-1 and TRBJ2-2, with 7 nucleotides matching TRBD1. V lost 8 bases and J lost 1; bases outside the gene matches: 4. There are 13 residues in the CDR3. CDR1 and CDR2 (germline): SQVTM, ANQGSEA.

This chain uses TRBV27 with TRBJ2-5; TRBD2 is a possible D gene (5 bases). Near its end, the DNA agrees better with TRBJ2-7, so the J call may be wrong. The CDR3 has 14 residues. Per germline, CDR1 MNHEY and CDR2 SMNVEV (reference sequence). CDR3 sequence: CASSFGSGTDEQYF. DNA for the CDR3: TGTGCCAGCAGTTTTGGGTCGGGAACCGACGAGCAGTACTTC.

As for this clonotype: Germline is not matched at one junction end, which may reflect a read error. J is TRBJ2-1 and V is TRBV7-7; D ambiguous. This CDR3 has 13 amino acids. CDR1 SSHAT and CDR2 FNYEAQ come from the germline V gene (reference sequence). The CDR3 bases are TGTGCTAGCAGCTTAGGCCTTTACAATGAGCAGTCCTTC. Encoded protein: CASSLGLYNEQSF.

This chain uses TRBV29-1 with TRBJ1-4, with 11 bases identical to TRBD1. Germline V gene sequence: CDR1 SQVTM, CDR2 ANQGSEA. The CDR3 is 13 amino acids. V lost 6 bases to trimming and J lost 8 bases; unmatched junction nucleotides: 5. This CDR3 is CSVGTGGYEKLFF. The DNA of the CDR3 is TGCAGCGTGGGGACAGGGGGTTACGAAAAACTGTTTTTT.

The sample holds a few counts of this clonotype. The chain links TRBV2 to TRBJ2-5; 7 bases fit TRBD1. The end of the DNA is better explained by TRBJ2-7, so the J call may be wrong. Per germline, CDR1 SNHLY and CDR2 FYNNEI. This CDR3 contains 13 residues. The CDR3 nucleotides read TGTGCCAGCAGGACCAGGGGGTCAGGCGAGCAGTACTTC. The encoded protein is CASRTRGSGEQYF.

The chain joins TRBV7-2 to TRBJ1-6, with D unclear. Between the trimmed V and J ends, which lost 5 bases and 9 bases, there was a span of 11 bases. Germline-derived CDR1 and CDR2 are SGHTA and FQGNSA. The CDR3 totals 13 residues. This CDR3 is CASSPGWISPLHF. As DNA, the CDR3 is TGTGCCAGCAGCCCCGGTTGGATTTCACCCCTCCACTTT.

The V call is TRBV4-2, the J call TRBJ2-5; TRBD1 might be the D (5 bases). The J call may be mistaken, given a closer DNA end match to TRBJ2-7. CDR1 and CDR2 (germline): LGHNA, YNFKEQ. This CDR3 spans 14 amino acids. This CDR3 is CASSRTIDRPEQYF. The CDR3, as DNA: TGTGCCAGCAGCCGGACGATCGACAGACCCGAGCAGTACTTC.

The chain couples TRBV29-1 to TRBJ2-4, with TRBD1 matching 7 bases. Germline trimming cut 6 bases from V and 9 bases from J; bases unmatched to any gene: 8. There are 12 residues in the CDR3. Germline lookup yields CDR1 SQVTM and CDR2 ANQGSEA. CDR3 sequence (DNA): TGCAGCGTCGTCCAGGGGGATGGCATTCAGTACTTC. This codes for CSVVQGDGIQYF. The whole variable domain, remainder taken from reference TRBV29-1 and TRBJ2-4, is SAVISQKPSRDICQRGTSLTIQCQVDSQVTMMFWYRQQPGQSLTLIATANQGSEATYESGFVIDKFPISRPNLTFSTLTVSNMSPEDSSIYLCSVVQGDGIQYFGAGTRLSVL.

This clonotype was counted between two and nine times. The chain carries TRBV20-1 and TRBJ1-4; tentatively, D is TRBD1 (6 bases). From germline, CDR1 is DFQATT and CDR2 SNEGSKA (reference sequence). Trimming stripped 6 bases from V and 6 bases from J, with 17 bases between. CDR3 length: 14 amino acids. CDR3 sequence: CSANHGGRHEKLFF. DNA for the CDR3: TGCAGTGCCAATCATGGGGGGCGGCATGAAAAACTGTTTTTT.

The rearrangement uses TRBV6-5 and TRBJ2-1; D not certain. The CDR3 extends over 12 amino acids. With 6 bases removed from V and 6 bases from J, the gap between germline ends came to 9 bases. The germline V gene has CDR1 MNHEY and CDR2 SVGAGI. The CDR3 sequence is CASSYTPNEQFF. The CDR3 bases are TGTGCCAGCAGCTATACTCCCAATGAGCAGTTCTTC.

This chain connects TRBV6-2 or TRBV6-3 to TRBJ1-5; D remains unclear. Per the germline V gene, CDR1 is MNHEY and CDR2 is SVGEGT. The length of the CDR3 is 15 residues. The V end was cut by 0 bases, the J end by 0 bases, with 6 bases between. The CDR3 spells CASSYSGISNQPQHF. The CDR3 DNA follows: TGTGCCAGCAGTTACTCGGGGATTAGCAATCAGCCCCAGCATTTT.

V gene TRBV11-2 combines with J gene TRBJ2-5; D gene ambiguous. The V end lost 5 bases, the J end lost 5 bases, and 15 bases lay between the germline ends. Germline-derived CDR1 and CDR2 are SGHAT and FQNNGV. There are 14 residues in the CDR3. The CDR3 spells CASSVGLIAETQYF. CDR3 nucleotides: TGTGCCAGCAGCGTCGGTCTAATCGCGGAGACCCAGTACTTC.

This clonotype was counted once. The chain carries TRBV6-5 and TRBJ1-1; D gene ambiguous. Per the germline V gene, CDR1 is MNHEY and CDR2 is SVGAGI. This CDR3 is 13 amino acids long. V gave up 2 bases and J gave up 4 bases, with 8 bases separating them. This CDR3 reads CASSYRDLTEAFF. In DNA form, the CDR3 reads TGTGCCAGCAGTTACAGGGATCTCACTGAAGCTTTCTTT.

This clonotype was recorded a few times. The CDR3 sequence is CSVATRPGAEGGYTF. As DNA, the CDR3 is TGCAGCGTAGCAACCCGGCCAGGGGCCGAGGGGGGCTACACCTTC. This rearrangement joins TRBV29-1 to TRBJ1-2, with D possibly TRBD1 on 6 matching bases. The germline V gene encodes CDR1 SQVTM and CDR2 ANQGSEA. V shed 6 bases and J shed 8 bases, with 25 bases lying between them. CDR3 length: 15 residues.

The CDR3 bases are TGTGCCAGCAGCAGACCATATCCGGACCTCTACGAGCAGTACTTC. It codes for CASSRPYPDLYEQYF. This rearrangement joins TRBV28 to TRBJ2-7; no firm D call. Per germline, CDR1 MDHEN and CDR2 SYDVKM. The V end lost 6 bases, the J end lost 3 bases, and 18 bases lay between the germline ends. The CDR3 sequence is 15 residues long.